This entry describes one TCR beta chain. What it recognizes is unknown. These data come from a study of cytomegalovirus exposure and HLA in healthy donors. Broader study findings: Among the most significant clusters, several appeared linked to common viral pathogens in a later analysis. More clonal expansion characterized HLA-associated TCR beta chains than equally common others in a later analysis. There were a few CMV-associated chains whose specificity for CMV antigens was confirmed in vitro. Serostatus for CMV was the only available immune exposure information.

PCR primers comprised 60 Vbeta and 13 Jbeta primers. Data came from immunoSEQ multiplex PCR; TCRdb stores just in-frame clones and leaves some out. The table includes about 140,000 clones, about four fifths detected once. The clonotype was recovered from a man younger than 35 in good health and CMV-seropositive. Specimen: PBMCs.

CDR3 amino acids: CASSPRVGAMNTEAFF. In DNA, the CDR3 is TGCGCCAGCAGCCCTCGGGTGGGGGCGATGAACACTGAAGCTTTCTTT. V usage is TRBV5-1 and J usage is TRBJ1-1, with D possibly matching TRBD1 (6 bases). The CDR3 extends over 16 amino acids. CDR1 and CDR2 from the germline V gene are SGHRS and YFSETQ. V was clipped by 4 bases and J by 0 bases, with 16 bases between them.